The source of this T cell receptor beta chain is a study of read filtering for tumor transcriptome and immune sequencing. Overall study: Mean patient age was approximately 66 years, range roughly 40 to 85; 17 male, some 15 female. Whole-transcriptome libraries were prepared after DNase treatment. Per sample, TCR-region reads ranged about 3.5 to 11 million by IR-seq, roughly 75 to 1,400 by RNA-seq.

From 300 to 400 ng of RNA, a library with molecular barcoded alpha/delta and beta/gamma adaptors was made. TCRdb independently ran MiXCR on the reads; one entry per CDR3 protein. The table includes around 44,000 distinct CDR3 sequences, under 15% detected once. This clonotype appeared many times. CDR1 and CDR2 (germline): MRHNA, SNTAGT. The CDR3 loop spans 12 amino acids. Between the trimmed V and J ends, which lost 7 bases and 5 bases, there was a span of 9 bases. The TCR comes from a donor aged 40 or over with multiple myeloma. The chain is built from TRBV6-4 and TRBJ2-1, with no clear D. The sequencing sample was made of a population of CD138-negative cells sorted from bone marrow. This chain's CDR3 is CASMAADNEQFF. Here the CDR3 DNA reads TGTGCCAGCATGGCGGCTGACAATGAGCAGTTCTTC.